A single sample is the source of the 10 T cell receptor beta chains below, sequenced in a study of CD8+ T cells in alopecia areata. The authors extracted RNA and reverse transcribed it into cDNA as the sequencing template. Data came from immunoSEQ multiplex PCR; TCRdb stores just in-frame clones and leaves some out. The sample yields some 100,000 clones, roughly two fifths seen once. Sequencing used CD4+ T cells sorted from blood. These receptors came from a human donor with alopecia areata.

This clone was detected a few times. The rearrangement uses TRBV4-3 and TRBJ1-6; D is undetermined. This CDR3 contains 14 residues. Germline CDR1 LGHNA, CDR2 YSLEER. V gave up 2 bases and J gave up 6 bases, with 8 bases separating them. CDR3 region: CASSQLPSNSPLHF. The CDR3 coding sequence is TGCGCCAGCAGCCAACTACCTTCTAATTCACCCCTCCACTTT.

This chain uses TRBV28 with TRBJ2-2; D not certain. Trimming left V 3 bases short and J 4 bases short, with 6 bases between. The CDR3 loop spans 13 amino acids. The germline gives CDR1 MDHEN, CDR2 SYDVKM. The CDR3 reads CASSFEITGELFF. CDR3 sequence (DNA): TGTGCCAGCAGTTTCGAGATCACCGGGGAGCTGTTTTTT.

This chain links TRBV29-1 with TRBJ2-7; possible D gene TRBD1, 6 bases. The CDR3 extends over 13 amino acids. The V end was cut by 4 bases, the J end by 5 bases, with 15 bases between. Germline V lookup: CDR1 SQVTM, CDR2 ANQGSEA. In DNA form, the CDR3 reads TGCAGCGTTGGAGAACAGGGAGTGGACGAGCAGTACTTC. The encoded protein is CSVGEQGVDEQYF.

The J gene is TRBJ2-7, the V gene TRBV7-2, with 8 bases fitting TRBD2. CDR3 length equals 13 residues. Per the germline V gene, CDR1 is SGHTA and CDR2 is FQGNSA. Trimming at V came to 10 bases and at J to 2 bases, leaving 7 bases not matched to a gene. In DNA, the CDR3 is TGTGCCATCCTCTCGGGACTAGCCTACGAGCAGTACTTC. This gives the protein CAILSGLAYEQYF.

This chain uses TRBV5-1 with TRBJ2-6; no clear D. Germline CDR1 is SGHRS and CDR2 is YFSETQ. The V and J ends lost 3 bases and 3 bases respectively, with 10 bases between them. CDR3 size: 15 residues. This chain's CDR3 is CASSSNPGGANVLTF. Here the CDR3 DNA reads TGCGCCAGCAGCTCAAACCCTGGTGGGGCCAACGTCCTGACTTTC.

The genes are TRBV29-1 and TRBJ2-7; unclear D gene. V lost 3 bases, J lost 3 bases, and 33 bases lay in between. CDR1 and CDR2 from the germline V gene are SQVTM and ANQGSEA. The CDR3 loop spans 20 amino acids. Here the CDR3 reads CSVDYKGRGGLRRIYYEQYF. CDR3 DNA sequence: TGCAGCGTTGATTATAAGGGAAGAGGTGGGCTGCGACGAATATACTACGAGCAGTACTTC.

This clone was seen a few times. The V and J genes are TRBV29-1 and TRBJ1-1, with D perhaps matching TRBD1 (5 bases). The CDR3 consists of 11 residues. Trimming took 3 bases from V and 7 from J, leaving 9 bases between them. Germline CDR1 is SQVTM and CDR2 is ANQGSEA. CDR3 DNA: TGCAGCGTTGAGCGGGACGGTGAAGCTTTCTTT. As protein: CSVERDGEAFF.

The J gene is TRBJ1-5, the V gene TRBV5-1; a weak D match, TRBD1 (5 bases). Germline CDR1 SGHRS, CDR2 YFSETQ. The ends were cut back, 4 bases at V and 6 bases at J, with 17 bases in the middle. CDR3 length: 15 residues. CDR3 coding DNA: TGCGCCAGCAGCCTGCGAGGGGATGTAGGTCAGCCCCAGCATTTT. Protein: CASSLRGDVGQPQHF.

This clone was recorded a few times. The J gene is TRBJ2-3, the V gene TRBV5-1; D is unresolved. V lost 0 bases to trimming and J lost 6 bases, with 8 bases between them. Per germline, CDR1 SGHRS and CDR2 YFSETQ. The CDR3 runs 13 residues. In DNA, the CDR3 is TGCGCCAGCAGCTTGGCCCCGTCGGATACGCAGTATTTT. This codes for CASSLAPSDTQYF.

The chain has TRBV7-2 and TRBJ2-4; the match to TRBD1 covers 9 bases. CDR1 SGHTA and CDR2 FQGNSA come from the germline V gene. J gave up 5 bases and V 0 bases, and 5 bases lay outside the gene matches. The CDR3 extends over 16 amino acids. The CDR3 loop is CASSLAGTGSQNIQYF. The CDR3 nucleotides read TGTGCCAGCAGCTTAGCGGGGACAGGGTCACAAAACATTCAGTACTTC.